This T cell receptor beta chain was recorded in a study of shared clonotypes between healthy human individuals. The wider study: Three plates were used per donor for CD4 naive, three for CD4 memory, two for CD8 naive and one for CD8 memory.

For each subset, genomic DNA was distributed in equal portions over several immunoSEQ plates. Sequencing was performed with immunoSEQ multiplex PCR; in TCRdb, only in-frame clones are kept and a portion is missing. The table has 2 million to 2.5 million clones, approximately 95% seen once. This CDR3 region has 11 residues. Trimming removed 1 base from V and 5 bases from J, with 3 bases in between. Germline values: CDR1 MNHNS, CDR2 SASEGT. Source material: naive CD4+ T cells sorted from blood. Subset described: CD45RA+ positively selected. The receptor was derived from a young man in good health. The chain recombines TRBV6-1 with TRBJ2-7; D is unresolved. CDR3 DNA sequence: TGTGCCAGCAGTGAAGTAAACGAGCAGTACTTC. Translating it yields CASSEVNEQYF.